One and the same sample provided the 31 T cell receptor beta chains below, sequenced in a study of T cells in Graves' hyperthyroidism and ophthalmopathy. TCR beta CDR3 regions were amplified from RNA transcripts. The TCR CDR3 first-round RT-PCR relied on the HTBI primer set. TCRdb fed the multiplex PCR reads into MiXCR, producing one record per CDR3 protein. The repertoire holds about 720,000 distinct CDR3 sequences, with about 16% as singletons. The sample was blood. The receptors stem from a man between 18 and 35 years old with Graves' hyperthyroidism.

The sample holds a few counts of this clonotype. The rearrangement joins TRBV15 to TRBJ2-5; D assignment may be TRBD1 or TRBD2 (5 bases each). CDR3 length equals 13 residues. In germline, CDR1 is LNHNV, CDR2 YYDKDF (reference sequence). V lost 8 bases, J lost 3 bases, and 13 bases lay in between. The CDR3 region is CATRDKGKETQYF. The CDR3, as DNA: TGTGCCACCCGGGATAAGGGGAAAGAGACCCAGTACTTC.

This clonotype was counted ten times or more. This chain links TRBV27 with TRBJ2-5; 11 positions match TRBD2. Losses at the gene ends were 6 bases for V and 4 bases for J; bases not matched to a gene: 7. Germline loops: CDR1 MNHEY, CDR2 SMNVEV (reference sequence). CDR3 length: 15 amino acids. CDR3 bases: TGTGCCAGCAGCCTTAGACTAGCGGGAAGAGAGACCCAGTACTTC. Amino acids: CASSLRLAGRETQYF.

This clonotype was seen more than once but under ten times. The V call is TRBV20-1, the J call TRBJ2-7; D is unresolved. The CDR3 contains 15 residues. Trimming removed 0 bases at V and 0 bases at J, with 12 bases between. Germline CDR1 DFQATT, CDR2 SNEGSKA (reference sequence). CDR3 DNA sequence: TGCAGTGCTAGAGAGGGTAAAGACGTCTCCTACGAGCAGTACTTC. Protein: CSAREGKDVSYEQYF.

This clonotype turned up a few times. The CDR3 DNA reads TGTGGGAGTAGCGGGGCGACAGATACGCAGTATTTT. Translating gives CGSSGATDTQYF. This chain links TRBV30 with TRBJ2-3; TRBD2 agrees at 8 bases. Germline V gene data show CDR1 as GTSNPN and CDR2 as SVGIG (reference sequence). The CDR3 runs to 12 residues.

This sequence joins TRBV11-2 and TRBJ2-3; tentatively, D is TRBD2 (5 bases). V shed 5 bases and J shed 2 bases, with 14 bases lying between them. CDR1 is SGHAT, CDR2 FQNNGV, per germline. The CDR3 extends over 15 amino acids. The CDR3 region is CASSPSPDFTDTQYF. In DNA, the CDR3 is TGTGCCAGCAGCCCCTCACCGGACTTCACAGATACGCAGTATTTT. Drawing the rest from reference TRBV11-2 and TRBJ2-3, the complete variable domain is EAGVAQSPRYKIIEKRQSVAFWCNPISGHATLYWYQQILGQGPKLLIQFQNNGVVDDSQLPKDRFSAERLKGVDSTLKIQPAKLEDSAVYLCASSPSPDFTDTQYFGPGTRLTVL.

The chain has TRBV14 and TRBJ2-6; no definite D call. This CDR3 has 14 residues. The germline CDR1 and CDR2 sequences are SGHDN and FVKESK. Trimming cost V 0 bases and J 2 bases, with 2 bases left between them. In DNA form, the CDR3 reads TGTGCCAGCAGCCAAGAGGCTGGGGCCAACGTCCTGACTTTC. Translating gives CASSQEAGANVLTF.

This clonotype has at least ten counts. V and J are TRBV28 and TRBJ2-3; D might be TRBD2 (5 bases). The CDR3 covers 13 residues. V lost 5 bases and J 5 bases, leaving 11 bases between the germline ends. CDR1 and CDR2 (germline): MDHEN, SYDVKM. The CDR3 DNA follows: TGTGCCAGCAGTCCCCCAGCGGTAGATACGCAGTATTTT. Its protein is CASSPPAVDTQYF.

This clonotype occurred a few times. One junction end does not reproduce the germline sequence, and a read error may be involved. The V call is TRBV28, the J call TRBJ2-3; 7 positions agree with TRBD2. The germline V gene encodes CDR1 MDHEN and CDR2 SYDVKM. The CDR3 contains 16 residues. This CDR3 is CASSLWSGGAGDAQYF. The CDR3 bases are TGTGCCAGCAGTTTATGGAGCGGAGGGGCGGGAGATGCGCAGTATTTT.

This clonotype was counted at least ten times. The J gene is TRBJ2-3, the V gene TRBV5-1; D may match TRBD1 or TRBD2 (5 bases each). Trimming cost V 4 bases and J 5 bases, with 14 bases left between them. The CDR3 consists of 14 residues. The germline V gene encodes CDR1 SGHRS and CDR2 YFSETQ. The CDR3, as DNA: TGCGCCAGCAGCACCCGGGACGTGCAAGATACGCAGTATTTT. This encodes CASSTRDVQDTQYF.

There are many counts of this clonotype. The rearrangement joins TRBV7-2 to TRBJ1-2, with 7 bases lining up with TRBD1. CDR3 size: 13 residues. V shed 5 bases, J shed 4 bases, and the junction held 4 bases outside the gene matches. CDR1 and CDR2 from the germline V gene are SGHTA and FQGNSA. CDR3 bases: TGTGCCAGCAGCATAGGGACAGCCTATGGCTACACCTTC. This sequence encodes CASSIGTAYGYTF. Filled out from reference TRBV7-2 and TRBJ1-2, the complete variable domain reads GAGVSQSPSNKVTEKGKDVELRCDPISGHTALYWYRQSLGQGLEFLIYFQGNSAPDKSGLPSDRFSAERTGGSVSTLTIQRTQQEDSAVYLCASSIGTAYGYTFGSGTRLTVV.

This clonotype was recorded at least ten times. The genes are TRBV28 and TRBJ1-2; 9 bases match TRBD1. The CDR3 has 13 amino acids. The V gene's germline CDR1 is MDHEN and CDR2 SYDVKM. V was pared by 5 bases and J by 4 bases, with 2 bases of the junction left unmatched. Here the CDR3 DNA reads TGTGCCAGCAGTGCGACAGGGGGCTATGGCTACACCTTC. Translated, it gives CASSATGGYGYTF.

This clonotype occurred many times. This chain links TRBV18 with TRBJ2-1, with D uncertain. CDR3 length equals 13 residues. The V and J ends lost 3 bases and 12 bases respectively, with 15 bases between them. Looked up from germline, CDR1 is KGHSH and CDR2 is LQKENI. The CDR3 DNA is TGTGCCAGCTCACCCGGATTGAGGCAGGCGCAGTTCTTC. Protein product: CASSPGLRQAQFF.

This clonotype was counted between two and nine times. The chain joins TRBV6-1 to TRBJ1-2; 7 bases are shared with TRBD1. V dropped 5 bases and J dropped 1; count of bases not matched to a gene: 4. Germline V CDR1 and CDR2: MNHNS, SASEGT. The CDR3 runs to 14 residues. CDR3 sequence (DNA): TGTGCCAGCAGTTTCGACAGGGATAACTATGGCTACACCTTC. Protein sequence: CASSFDRDNYGYTF.

The chain uses TRBV19 and TRBJ1-1; 9 bases align to TRBD1. Germline trimming cut 7 bases from V and 11 bases from J; bases unmatched to any gene: 11. This CDR3 contains 13 residues. Germline CDR1 is LNHDA and CDR2 is SQIVND (reference sequence). The CDR3 sequence is CASTLQGAQRAFF. The DNA of the CDR3 is TGTGCCAGTACCCTACAGGGGGCCCAGCGGGCTTTCTTT.

The V call is TRBV6-5, the J call TRBJ1-5; D remains ambiguous. This CDR3 spans 17 amino acids. V shed 2 bases and J shed 3 bases, with 17 bases lying between them. CDR1 and CDR2 from the germline V gene are MNHEY and SVGAGI. CDR3 DNA: TGTGCCAGCAGTTACCTGGTTCTTCCGGGGAACAATCAGCCCCAGCATTTT. This gives the protein CASSYLVLPGNNQPQHF.

There are many counts of this clonotype. The chain is built from TRBV28 and TRBJ1-2; TRBD1 aligns across 9 bases. The germline V gene has CDR1 MDHEN and CDR2 SYDVKM. This CDR3 region has 13 residues. Germline trimming cut 6 bases from V and 7 bases from J; bases unmatched to any gene: 6. In DNA, the CDR3 is TGTGCCAGCAGGGACAGGGGCCGGGGTGGCTACACCTTC. Residues: CASRDRGRGGYTF.

This clonotype was seen many times. The V call is TRBV12-3 or TRBV12-4, the J call TRBJ2-2, with 8 bases matching TRBD1. Trimming removed 6 bases from V and 2 bases from J; junction bases left unmatched: 5. The CDR3 spans 15 residues. This CDR3 is CASSRTGINTGELFF. The CDR3 DNA is TGTGCCAGCAGCCGGACAGGGATAAACACCGGGGAGCTGTTTTTT.

This clonotype appeared many times. The chain is built from TRBV12-5 and TRBJ2-2, with 10 positions matching TRBD1. V was pared by 2 bases and J by 5 bases, with 5 bases of the junction left unmatched. CDR1 and CDR2 from the germline V gene are LGHNT and FRNRAP. This CDR3 region has 16 residues. The CDR3 DNA reads as TGTGCTAGTGGTTTGCCGCCGGGACAGGGGACCGGGGAGCTGTTTTTT. It is translated as CASGLPPGQGTGELFF.

V is TRBV28 and J is TRBJ2-3; 13 bases line up with TRBD2. Trimming removed 10 bases from V and 7 bases from J; junction bases left unmatched: 5. The CDR3 has 13 residues. Germline V lookup: CDR1 MDHEN, CDR2 SYDVKM. The CDR3 DNA reads as TGTGCCATCGGGACTAGCGGGACAAATACGCAGTATTTT. Translating it yields CAIGTSGTNTQYF.

This clonotype was counted only a few times. The chain links TRBV9 to TRBJ1-5, with TRBD1 matching over 10 bases. Germline trimming cut 2 bases from V and 6 bases from J; bases unmatched to any gene: 2. CDR1 is SGDLS, CDR2 YYNGEE, per germline. This CDR3 comprises 14 residues. CDR3 in DNA: TGTGCCAGCAGCGTCGGACAGGGGGTTCAGCCCCAGCATTTT. This gives the protein CASSVGQGVQPQHF.

This clonotype appeared a few times. The rearrangement uses TRBV5-5 and TRBJ2-1; 14 bases line up with TRBD2. The CDR3 is 16 residues long. J was trimmed by 9 bases and V by 1 base; bases with no gene match: 6. Germline V CDR1 and CDR2: SGHKS, YYEKEE (reference sequence). DNA for the CDR3: TGTGCCAGCAGCTTGAAACGACTAGCGGGAGGGAGTGAGCAGTTCTTC. Its protein is CASSLKRLAGGSEQFF. Based on the CDR3 plus reference TRBV5-5 and TRBJ2-1, the full variable domain is DAGVTQSPTHLIKTRGQQVTLRCSPISGHKSVSWYQQVLGQGPQFIFQYYEKEERGRGNFPDRFSARQFPNYSSELNVNALLLGDSALYLCASSLKRLAGGSEQFFGPGTRLTVL.

This clonotype was observed a handful of times. The chain links TRBV29-1 to TRBJ1-1; D remains unclear. V was trimmed by 3 bases and J by 4 bases, leaving 6 bases between them. The CDR3 loop spans 11 amino acids. Germline V gives CDR1 SQVTM, CDR2 ANQGSEA. CDR3 bases: TGCAGCGTTGATTGGGGCACTGAAGCTTTCTTT. Residues: CSVDWGTEAFF.

On this clonotype itself: A much larger clone differs by one base, so this may be a read error. This chain links TRBV27 with TRBJ2-5; D perhaps matches TRBD1 (6 bases). Per the germline V gene, CDR1 is MNHEY and CDR2 is SMNVEV (reference sequence). The CDR3 has 15 amino acids. The ends were cut back, 5 bases at V and 6 bases at J, with 19 bases in the middle. The CDR3 DNA reads TGTGCCAGCAGTCCGGTTGCGACAGGACGGAAGACCCAGTACTTC. Its translation is CASSPVATGRKTQYF.

This clonotype has a handful of counts. The chain is built from TRBV20-1 and TRBJ1-1; possibly TRBD1 for D (5 bases). Germline CDR1 is DFQATT and CDR2 is SNEGSKA (reference sequence). V was cut by 7 bases and J by 3 bases, with 15 bases left in between. The length of the CDR3 is 13 residues. The CDR3 DNA follows: TGCAGTGGCCCGGGGCGGACGGACACTGAAGCTTTCTTT. Translation: CSGPGRTDTEAFF.

Note on this clonotype: The junction differs from germline at one of its ends, possibly a read error. The rearrangement joins TRBV14 to TRBJ2-1, with D possibly being TRBD2 (6 bases). Germline V gene data show CDR1 as SGHDN and CDR2 as FVKESK. This CDR3 spans 12 amino acids. CDR3 loop: CASSHSGNEQLF. The CDR3 DNA sequence: TGTGCCAGCAGCCATAGCGGCAATGAGCAGCTCTTC.

Concerning this clonotype: The junction shows a germline mismatch at one end, possibly a read error. The rearrangement links TRBV3-1 to TRBJ2-1; D is uncertain. The V gene's germline CDR1 is LGHDT and CDR2 YNNKEL (reference sequence). The CDR3 consists of 11 residues. Here the CDR3 reads CVSSQRNEQFF. CDR3 coding DNA: TGTGTCAGCAGCCAAAGAAATGAGCAGTTCTTC.

This clonotype was observed a handful of times. The rearrangement joins TRBV7-2 to TRBJ2-7; 7 bases fit TRBD2. The ends lost 5 bases at V and 6 bases at J; junction bases unmatched: 10. CDR1 SGHTA and CDR2 FQGNSA come from the germline V gene. The CDR3 spans 14 residues. The CDR3 loop is CASSREGGVPEQYF. CDR3 bases: TGTGCCAGCAGCAGGGAGGGCGGGGTCCCCGAGCAGTACTTC.

The rearrangement joins TRBV5-1 to TRBJ2-7; maybe TRBD2 (5 bases). V dropped 0 bases and J dropped 0 bases, with 10 bases sitting between them. The CDR3 covers 15 residues. Germline V gives CDR1 SGHRS, CDR2 YFSETQ. CDR3 DNA sequence: TGCGCCAGCAGCTTGGCCCTCGGGATCTCCTACGAGCAGTACTTC. It yields the protein CASSLALGISYEQYF.

The J gene is TRBJ2-7, the V gene TRBV18; D unclear. The germline V and J ends were trimmed by 2 bases and 6 bases, with 11 bases remaining between them. This CDR3 is built from 13 residues. Germline assignment: CDR1 KGHSH and CDR2 LQKENI. In DNA form, the CDR3 reads TGTGCCAGCTCACCAAGGGTAGCCAGCGAGCAGTACTTC. This translates into CASSPRVASEQYF.

The V gene is TRBV29-1, the J gene TRBJ2-7; 15 bases line up with TRBD2. The junction had 13 bases not matched to a gene; V was cut back by 1 base and J by 3 bases. Germline V gene sequence: CDR1 SQVTM, CDR2 ANQGSEA. The CDR3 runs to 19 residues. The CDR3 region is CSVEGASGTSGRLIYEQYF. As DNA, the CDR3 is TGCAGCGTTGAAGGGGCCTCAGGGACTAGCGGGAGGCTAATCTACGAGCAGTACTTC.

V usage is TRBV15 and J usage is TRBJ2-2; no clear D. The CDR3 loop spans 15 amino acids. The V end lost 1 base, the J end lost 4 bases, and 10 bases lay between the germline ends. Germline loops: CDR1 LNHNV, CDR2 YYDKDF (reference sequence). CDR3 region: CATSRGSISTGELFF. DNA for the CDR3: TGTGCCACCAGCAGAGGTTCTATCTCCACCGGGGAGCTGTTTTTT.